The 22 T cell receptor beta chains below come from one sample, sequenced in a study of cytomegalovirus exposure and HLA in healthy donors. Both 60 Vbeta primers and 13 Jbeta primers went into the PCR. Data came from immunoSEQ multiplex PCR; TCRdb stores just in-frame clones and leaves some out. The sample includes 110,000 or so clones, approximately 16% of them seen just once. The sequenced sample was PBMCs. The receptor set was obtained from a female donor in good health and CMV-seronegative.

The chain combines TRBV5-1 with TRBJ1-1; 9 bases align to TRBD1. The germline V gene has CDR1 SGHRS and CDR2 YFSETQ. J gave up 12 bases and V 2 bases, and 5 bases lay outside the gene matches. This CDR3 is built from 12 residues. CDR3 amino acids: CASSLGTGLPFF. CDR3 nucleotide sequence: TGCGCCAGCAGCTTAGGGACAGGGTTACCTTTCTTT. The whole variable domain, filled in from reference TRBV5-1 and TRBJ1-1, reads KAGVTQTPRYLIKTRGQQVTLSCSPISGHRSVSWYQQTPGQGLQFLFEYFSETQRNKGNFPGRFSGRQFSNSRSEMNVSTLELGDSALYLCASSLGTGLPFFGQGTRLTVV.

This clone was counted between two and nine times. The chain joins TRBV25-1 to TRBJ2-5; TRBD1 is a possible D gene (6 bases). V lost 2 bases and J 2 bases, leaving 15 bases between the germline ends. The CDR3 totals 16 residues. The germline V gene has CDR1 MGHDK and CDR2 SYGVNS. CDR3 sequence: CASSEVVGGRQETQYF. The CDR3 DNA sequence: TGTGCCAGCAGTGAAGTTGTAGGGGGTAGGCAAGAGACCCAGTACTTC.

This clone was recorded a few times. CDR3 loop: CASSERGREGEKLFF. DNA of the CDR3: TGTGCCAGCAGTGAACGTGGTCGTGAGGGTGAAAAACTGTTTTTT. This rearrangement joins TRBV6-1 to TRBJ1-4; D is uncertain. This CDR3 spans 15 amino acids. The V gene lost 2 bases and the J gene lost 7 bases, with 14 bases spanning the gap. CDR1 is MNHNS and CDR2 is SASEGT in the germline V gene.

CDR3: CASSPTGGGNTIYF. The CDR3 bases are TGCGCCAGCAGCCCAACCGGGGGTGGAAACACCATATATTTT. This chain uses TRBV4-1 with TRBJ1-3, with TRBD1 as a possible D gene (5 bases). Germline V gene lookup returns CDR1 MGHRA and CDR2 YSYEKL. V lost 4 bases and J lost 3, with 10 bases in between. CDR3 length equals 14 residues.

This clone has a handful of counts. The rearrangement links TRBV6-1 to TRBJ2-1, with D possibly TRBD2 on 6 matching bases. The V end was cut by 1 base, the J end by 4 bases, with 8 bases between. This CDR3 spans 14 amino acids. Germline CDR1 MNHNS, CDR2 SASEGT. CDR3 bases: TGTGCCAGCAGTGAAGGGGGGGTTTACAATGAGCAGTTCTTC. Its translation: CASSEGGVYNEQFF.

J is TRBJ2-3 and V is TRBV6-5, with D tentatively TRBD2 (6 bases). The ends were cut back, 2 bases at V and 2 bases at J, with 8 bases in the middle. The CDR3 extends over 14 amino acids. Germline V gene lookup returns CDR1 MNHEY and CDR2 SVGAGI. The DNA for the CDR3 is TGTGCCAGCAGTTACGGCGGGAACACAGATACGCAGTATTTT. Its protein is CASSYGGNTDTQYF.

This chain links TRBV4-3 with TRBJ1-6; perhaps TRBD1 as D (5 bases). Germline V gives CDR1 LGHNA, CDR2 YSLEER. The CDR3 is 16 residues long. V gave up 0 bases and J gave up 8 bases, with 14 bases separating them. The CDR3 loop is CASSQDITGGDSPLHF. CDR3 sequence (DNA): TGCGCCAGCAGCCAAGATATCACAGGAGGGGATTCACCCCTCCACTTT.

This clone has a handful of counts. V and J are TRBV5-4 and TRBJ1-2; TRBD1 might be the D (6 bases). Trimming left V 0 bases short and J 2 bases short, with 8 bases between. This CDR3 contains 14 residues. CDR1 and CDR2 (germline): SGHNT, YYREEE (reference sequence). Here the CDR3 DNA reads TGTGCCAGCAGCTTGGTTACAGGGAACTATGGCTACACCTTC. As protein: CASSLVTGNYGYTF.

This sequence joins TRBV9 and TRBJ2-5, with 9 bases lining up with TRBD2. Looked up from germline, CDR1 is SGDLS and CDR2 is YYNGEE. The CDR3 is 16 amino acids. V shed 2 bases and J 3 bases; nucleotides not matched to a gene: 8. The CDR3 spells CASSVSGGRVKETQYF. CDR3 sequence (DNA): TGTGCCAGCAGCGTGAGCGGGGGGCGCGTTAAAGAGACCCAGTACTTC.

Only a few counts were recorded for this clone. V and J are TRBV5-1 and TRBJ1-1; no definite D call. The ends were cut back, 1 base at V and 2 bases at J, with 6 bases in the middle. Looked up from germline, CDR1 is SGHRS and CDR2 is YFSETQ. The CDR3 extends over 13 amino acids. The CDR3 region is CASSLTVNTEAFF. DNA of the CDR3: TGCGCCAGCAGCTTGACAGTCAACACTGAAGCTTTCTTT. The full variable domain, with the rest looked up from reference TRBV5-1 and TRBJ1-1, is KAGVTQTPRYLIKTRGQQVTLSCSPISGHRSVSWYQQTPGQGLQFLFEYFSETQRNKGNFPGRFSGRQFSNSRSEMNVSTLELGDSALYLCASSLTVNTEAFFGQGTRLTVV.

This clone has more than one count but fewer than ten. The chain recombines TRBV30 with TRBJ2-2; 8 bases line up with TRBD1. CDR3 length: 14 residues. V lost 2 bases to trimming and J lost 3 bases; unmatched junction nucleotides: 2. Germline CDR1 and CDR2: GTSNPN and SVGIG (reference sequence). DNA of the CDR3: TGTGCCTGGAGTACGACAGGGGACACCGGGGAGCTGTTTTTT. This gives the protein CAWSTTGDTGELFF.

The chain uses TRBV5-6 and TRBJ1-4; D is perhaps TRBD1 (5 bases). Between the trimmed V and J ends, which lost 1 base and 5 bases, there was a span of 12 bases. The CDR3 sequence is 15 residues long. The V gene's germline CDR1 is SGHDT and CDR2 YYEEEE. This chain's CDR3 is CASSLSRTQNEKLFF. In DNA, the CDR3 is TGTGCCAGCAGCTTGTCGAGGACACAGAATGAAAAACTGTTTTTT.

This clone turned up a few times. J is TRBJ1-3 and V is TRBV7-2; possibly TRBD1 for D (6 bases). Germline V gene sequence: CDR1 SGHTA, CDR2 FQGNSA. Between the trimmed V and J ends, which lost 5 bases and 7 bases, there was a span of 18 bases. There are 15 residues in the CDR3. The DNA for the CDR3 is TGTGCCAGCAGCCCGGACAGTGGAGCAGGGAACACCATATATTTT. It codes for CASSPDSGAGNTIYF.

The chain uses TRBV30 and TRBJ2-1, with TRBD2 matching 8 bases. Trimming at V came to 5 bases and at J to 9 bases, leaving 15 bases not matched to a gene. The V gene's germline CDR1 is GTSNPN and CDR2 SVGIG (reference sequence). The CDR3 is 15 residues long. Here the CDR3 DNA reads TGTGCCTGGGTCAGCAGGACTAGCTTTAGCGGTGAGCAGTTCTTC. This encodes CAWVSRTSFSGEQFF.

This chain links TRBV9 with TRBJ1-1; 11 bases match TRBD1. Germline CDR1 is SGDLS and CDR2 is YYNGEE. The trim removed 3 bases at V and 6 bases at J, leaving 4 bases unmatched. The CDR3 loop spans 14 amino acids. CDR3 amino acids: CASSGGQGGAEAFF. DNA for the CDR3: TGTGCCAGCAGCGGGGGACAGGGGGGCGCTGAAGCTTTCTTT.

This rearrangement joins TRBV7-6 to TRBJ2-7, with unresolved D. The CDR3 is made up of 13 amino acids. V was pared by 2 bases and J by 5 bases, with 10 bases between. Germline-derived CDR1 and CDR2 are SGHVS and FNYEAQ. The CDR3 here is CASSLLDIHEQYF. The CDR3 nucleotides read TGTGCCAGCAGCTTACTAGATATCCACGAGCAGTACTTC.

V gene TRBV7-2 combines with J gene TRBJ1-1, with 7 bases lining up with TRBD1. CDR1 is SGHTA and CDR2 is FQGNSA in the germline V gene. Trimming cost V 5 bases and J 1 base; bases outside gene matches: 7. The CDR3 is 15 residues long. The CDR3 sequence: CASSPSGQRNTEAFF. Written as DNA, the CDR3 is TGTGCCAGCAGCCCGTCGGGACAGAGGAACACTGAAGCTTTCTTT.

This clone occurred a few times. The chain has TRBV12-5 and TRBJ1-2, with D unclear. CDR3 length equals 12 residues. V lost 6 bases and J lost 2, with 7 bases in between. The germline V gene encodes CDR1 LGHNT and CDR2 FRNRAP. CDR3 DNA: TGTGCTAGTGGGCGGGTCAACTATGGCTACACCTTC. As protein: CASGRVNYGYTF.

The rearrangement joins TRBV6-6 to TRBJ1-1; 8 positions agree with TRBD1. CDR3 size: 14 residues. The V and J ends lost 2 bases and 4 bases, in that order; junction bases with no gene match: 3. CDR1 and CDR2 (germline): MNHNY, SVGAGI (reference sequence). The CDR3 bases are TGTGCCAGCAGTTACGGCAGGGGGCCCACTGAAGCTTTCTTT. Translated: CASSYGRGPTEAFF.

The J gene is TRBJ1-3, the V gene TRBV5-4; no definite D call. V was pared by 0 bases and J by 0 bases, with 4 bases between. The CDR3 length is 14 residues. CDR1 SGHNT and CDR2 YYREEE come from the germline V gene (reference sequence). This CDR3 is CASSLDSSGNTIYF. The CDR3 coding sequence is TGTGCCAGCAGCTTGGACTCCTCTGGAAACACCATATATTTT.

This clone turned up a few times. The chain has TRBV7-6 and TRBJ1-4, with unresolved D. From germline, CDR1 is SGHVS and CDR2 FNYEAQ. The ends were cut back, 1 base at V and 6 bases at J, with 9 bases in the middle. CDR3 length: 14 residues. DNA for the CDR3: TGTGCCAGCAGCTTAGGTTCAGGATATGAAAAACTGTTTTTT. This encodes CASSLGSGYEKLFF.

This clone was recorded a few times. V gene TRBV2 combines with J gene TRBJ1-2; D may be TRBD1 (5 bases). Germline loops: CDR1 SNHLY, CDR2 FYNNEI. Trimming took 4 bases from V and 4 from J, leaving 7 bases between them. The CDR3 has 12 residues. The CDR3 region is CASSADSYGYTF. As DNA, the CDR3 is TGTGCCAGCAGTGCCGACAGCTATGGCTACACCTTC.